The sample holds a few counts of the clone carrying this TCR beta chain. The antigen remains undetermined. The CDR3 runs to 15 residues. The trim removed 1 base at V and 4 bases at J, leaving 6 bases unmatched. Germline CDR1 reads SGHRS; CDR2 reads YFSETQ. The record originates from a study of regulatory T cells in long-lasting Graves disease. Study in general: The definition of persistent Graves' disease was over 5 years of antithyroid drugs with positive TSH receptor antibodies. Study findings and constraints: Gene preferences differed: TRBV28, TRBJ1-2, TRBJ2-5 in persistent cases.

Building the TCR beta libraries relied on iRepertoire HTBI primers, and CDR3 regions underwent Arm-PCR. The authors' processing: Across samples, 60 or so TRBV and roughly 13 TRBJ segments were found. TCRdb reanalysed the multiplex PCR reads using MiXCR and keeps one entry per CDR3 protein. TCRdb, not the original authors, processed these V and J calls. The sample yields 650,000 to 700,000 distinct CDR3 sequences, about 32% seen once. Time point reported: persistent/refractory GD, antithyroid drugs over 5 years with positive TRAb. RNA from PBMCs was the source of the TCR library. This TCR came from a female donor with Graves disease. The V and J genes are TRBV5-1 and TRBJ1-1, with 8 bases identical to TRBD1. This specimen was peripheral blood mononuclear cells (PBMCs), taken when the disease was refractory, from a patient treated with antithyroid drugs. CDR3 sequence reads: CASSLRQGARTEAFF. Here the CDR3 DNA reads TGCGCCAGCAGCTTGAGGCAGGGGGCGCGCACTGAAGCTTTCTTT.